The clone carrying this TCR beta chain appeared a few times. Its cognate antigen is unknown. CD4+ cells of the naive, central memory, regulatory and stem cell-like memory types were sorted via CD45RO/CCR7/CD25/CD127/CD95/CD27. This sample is part of a study of beta chain features in type 1 diabetes. The study, taken as a whole, reports: Healthy donors had naive, central memory and Treg TCRB repertoires that appeared less similar than those seen among patients. Across all four CD4+ subsets, people with type 1 diabetes showed modestly shorter TCRB CDR3s.

Sequenced material consisted of expressed TCRB transcripts (all of the isolated RNA was reverse transcribed). Naive, central memory and regulatory T cell samples produced a mean of approximately 4 million reads. Some clones are missing from TCRdb's copy, which holds only in-frame ones; the method was immunoSEQ multiplex PCR. The sample gives fewer than 650,000 clones, around a sixth of which show up once; about 0.086% is in the top ten. Germline V gene data show CDR1 as SGHTA and CDR2 as FQGNSA. This CDR3 is built from 14 residues. Trimming removed 5 bases from V and 8 bases from J; junction bases left unmatched: 4.

The sample was naive CD4+ T cells from blood. V and J are TRBV7-2 and TRBJ2-1; the match to TRBD1 covers 12 bases. The receptor was isolated from a man aged 18 to 30 in good health. CDR3 sequence reads: CASSRDRGQDEQFF. The CDR3 nucleotides read TGTGCCAGCAGCCGGGACAGGGGGCAAGATGAGCAGTTCTTC.